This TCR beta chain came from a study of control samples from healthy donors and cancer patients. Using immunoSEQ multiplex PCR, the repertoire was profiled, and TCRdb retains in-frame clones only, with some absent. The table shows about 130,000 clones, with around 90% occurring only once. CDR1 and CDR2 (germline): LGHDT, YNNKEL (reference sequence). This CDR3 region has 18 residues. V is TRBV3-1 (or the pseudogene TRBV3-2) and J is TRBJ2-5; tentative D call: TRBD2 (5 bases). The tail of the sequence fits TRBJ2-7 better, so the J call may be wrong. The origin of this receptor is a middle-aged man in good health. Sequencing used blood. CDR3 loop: CASSQDLLGSVSLYEQYF. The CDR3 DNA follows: TGTGCCAGCAGCCAAGATCTCCTTGGTAGCGTTTCCCTCTACGAGCAGTACTTC.